The TCR beta chain described here comes from a study of cytomegalovirus exposure and HLA in healthy donors. In regard to this clone: Its antigen is not known.

The CDR3 extends over 15 amino acids. V was pared by 5 bases and J by 0 bases, with 12 bases between. Germline V gene data show CDR1 as SEHNR and CDR2 as FQNEAQ (reference sequence). The primer mix had 60 Vbeta and 13 Jbeta primers. Assay: immunoSEQ multiplex PCR; the TCRdb copy retains only in-frame clones and omits some. The sample has roughly 150,000 clones; roughly 70% are singletons. Study-level results: Excluded were some V segments that proved indistinguishable, including TRBV6-2 and TRBV6-3.

J is TRBJ2-3 and V is TRBV7-9, with no clear D. Sample: PBMCs. The receptor was derived from a male donor in good health and CMV-seronegative. The CDR3: CASSLLTPSTDTQYF. DNA of the CDR3: TGTGCCAGCAGCCTACTGACACCTAGCACAGATACGCAGTATTTT.